This TCR beta chain comes out of a study of TIL therapy for anti-PD-1-resistant metastatic lung cancer. Study context: Tumors were harvested before any PD-1/PD-L1 blockade.

In germline, CDR1 is SGHRS, CDR2 YFSETQ. Trimming removed 0 bases from V and 3 bases from J, with 10 bases in between. CDR3 length: 15 amino acids. Time point meaning: pre-treatment sample, taken before nivolumab and TIL therapy. The libraries were made with immunoSEQ v3. Assay used: immunoSEQ multiplex PCR; TCRdb lists only in-frame clones, some missing. Seen here are tens of thousands of clones, roughly 70% observed once, and the top ten hold about 1.8%. Here the sequenced sample was blood, taken at baseline. This clonotype was obtained from a person aged 25-79 years with non-small cell lung cancer. The V and J genes are TRBV5-1 and TRBJ1-3; D is perhaps TRBD1 (5 bases). The CDR3 DNA reads TGCGCCAGCAGCTTGGGACAGCAGGTTGGAAACACCATATATTTT. Protein product: CASSLGQQVGNTIYF.